This T cell receptor beta chain is from a study of blood T cell repertoires in COVID-19. Whole-study context: Sites across the United States, Italy and Spain contributed samples from acute and convalescent COVID-19. Sources were T cells, B-cell-depleted T cells, or PBMCs; the material itself was cDNA or gDNA.

In the authors' methods: Amplified reference gene primers provided the basis for estimating nucleated cell counts. Clones were read by immunoSEQ multiplex PCR, and TCRdb kept only the in-frame ones, dropping some. The D gene and trimming were derived from the DNA, and the V and J assignments and clone size from that table. The sample yields 45,000 to 55,000 clones, under 70% seen once. The CDR3 extends over 13 amino acids. Germline CDR1 MDHEN, CDR2 SYDVKM. Between the trimmed V and J ends, which lost 2 bases and 4 bases, there was a span of 8 bases. Sequencing used peripheral blood. The chain has TRBV28 and TRBJ1-2; tentative D call: TRBD1 (5 bases). The TCR was taken from a woman in her 70s with acute or convalescent COVID-19. The CDR3, as DNA: TGTGCCAGCAGTTTAAGACAGCTCTATGGCTACACCTTC. Translating it yields CASSLRQLYGYTF.